These 7 T cell receptor beta chains came from one sample sequenced in a study of shared clonotypes between healthy human individuals. Profiled with immunoSEQ multiplex PCR; TCRdb holds only in-frame clones, not every one. The sample holds roughly 2 million clones, approximately 94% seen once. CD45RO negativity and positive selection for CCR7 defined naive CD8 cells, a population that excluded terminally differentiated effector memory CD45RA+ cells. The sequencing input was naive CD8+ T cells sorted from blood. These receptors were obtained from a man aged 18 to 30 in good health.

The CDR3: CASSVVGRGTEAFF. In DNA, the CDR3 is TGTGCCAGCAGCGTAGTAGGCAGGGGGACTGAAGCTTTCTTT. V gene TRBV9 combines with J gene TRBJ1-1; TRBD1 agrees at 7 bases. This CDR3 region has 14 residues. CDR1 is SGDLS, CDR2 YYNGEE, per germline. V lost 0 bases and J lost 5; bases outside the gene matches: 4. Together with reference TRBV9 and TRBJ1-1, the CDR3 gives the full variable domain: DSGVTQTPKHLITATGQRVTLRCSPRSGDLSVYWYQQSLDQGLQFLIQYYNGEERAKGNILERFSAQQFPDLHSELNLSSLELGDSALYFCASSVVGRGTEAFFGQGTRLTVV.

Details on this clone: Within the sample, other DNA sequences also encode this same CDR3. The chain couples TRBV4-1 to TRBJ2-7; D unclear. With 4 bases removed from V and 3 bases from J, the gap between germline ends came to 13 bases. The CDR3 spans 14 residues. Per the germline V gene, CDR1 is MGHRA and CDR2 is YSYEKL. The chain's CDR3 is CASSPRDSSYEQYF. For the CDR3, the DNA is TGCGCCAGCAGCCCCCGCGACTCAAGCTACGAGCAGTACTTC.

The V call is TRBV2, the J call TRBJ1-1; D is unresolved. V dropped 5 bases and J dropped 0 bases, with 4 bases sitting between them. CDR1 and CDR2 (germline): SNHLY, FYNNEI. The CDR3 totals 12 residues. CDR3: CASSRLNTEAFF. DNA of the CDR3: TGTGCCAGCAGTAGATTGAACACTGAAGCTTTCTTT.

This clone was detected a few times. The chain links TRBV2 to TRBJ1-6, with 7 positions matching TRBD1. This CDR3 contains 14 residues. The ends lost 5 bases at V and 7 bases at J; junction bases unmatched: 5. CDR1 is SNHLY and CDR2 is FYNNEI in the germline V gene. CDR3 coding DNA: TGTGCCAGCAGTCCCGGGACAGAAAATTCACCCCTCCACTTT. It specifies CASSPGTENSPLHF. Variable domain in full (rest from reference TRBV2 and TRBJ1-6): EPEVTQTPSHQVTQMGQEVILRCVPISNHLYFYWYRQILGQKVEFLVSFYNNEISEKSEIFDDQFSVERPDGSNFTLKIRSTKLEDSAMYFCASSPGTENSPLHFGNGTRLTVT.

CDR3 amino acids: CASSPWSGTHRVTQYF. CDR3 DNA: TGTGCCAGCAGCCCCTGGTCGGGGACCCACCGGGTGACCCAGTACTTC. The chain carries TRBV7-2 and TRBJ2-5; D may match TRBD1 or TRBD2 (5 bases each). The CDR3 covers 16 residues. The germline CDR1 and CDR2 sequences are SGHTA and FQGNSA. Trimming pared 5 bases from V and 7 bases from J, leaving 23 bases between.

The rearrangement links TRBV2 to TRBJ1-6, with D unresolved. The germline V and J ends were trimmed by 4 bases and 7 bases, with 8 bases remaining between them. This CDR3 has 13 residues. Germline CDR1 is SNHLY and CDR2 is FYNNEI. Written as DNA, the CDR3 is TGTGCCAGCAGTGGAGACGGAAATTCACCCCTCCACTTT. It specifies CASSGDGNSPLHF. The variable domain in full, with the rest retrieved from reference TRBV2 and TRBJ1-6, is EPEVTQTPSHQVTQMGQEVILRCVPISNHLYFYWYRQILGQKVEFLVSFYNNEISEKSEIFDDQFSVERPDGSNFTLKIRSTKLEDSAMYFCASSGDGNSPLHFGNGTRLTVT.

The chain employs TRBV4-1 and TRBJ2-7, with 9 nucleotides matching TRBD1. CDR3 size: 16 residues. CDR1 is MGHRA, CDR2 YSYEKL, per germline. V shed 0 bases, J shed 3 bases, and the junction held 6 bases outside the gene matches. As DNA, the CDR3 is TGCGCCAGCAGCCAAGATACTGGACAGGGGTTCTACGAGCAGTACTTC. Amino acids: CASSQDTGQGFYEQYF.